The 32 T cell receptor beta chains reported below all come from one sample, sequenced in a study of identical twins. One entry per CDR3 protein results from TCRdb running MiXCR on the 5' RACE reads. Of around 1.7 million distinct CDR3 sequences detected, around a third appear once; the ten largest clones hold 0.25% to 0.3%. The sample consisted of cord blood. These receptor sequences come from a newborn girl in good health.

The genes are TRBV20-1 and TRBJ1-1; TRBD1 is a possible D gene (5 bases). The length of the CDR3 is 9 residues. Germline lookup yields CDR1 DFQATT and CDR2 SNEGSKA (reference sequence). Trimming took 3 bases from V and 12 from J, leaving 8 bases between them. The CDR3 loop is CSARDTTFF. The CDR3 region has the DNA TGCAGTGCTAGGGACACAACTTTCTTT.

Only one count was recorded for this clonotype. Given a much more abundant clone one base away, this may be a read error. The rearrangement joins TRBV12-3 or TRBV12-4 to TRBJ1-2; D unresolved. The CDR3 has 12 amino acids. This CDR3 is CASSPFNYGHTF. CDR3 in DNA: TGTGCCAGCAGTCCGTTTAACTATGGCCACACCTTC.

The V call is TRBV12-3 or TRBV12-4, the J call TRBJ2-5, with TRBD2 matching 13 bases. The trim removed 5 bases at V and 11 bases at J, leaving 17 bases unmatched. The CDR3 covers 17 residues. The CDR3 coding sequence is TGTGCCAGCAGTGCGACTAGCGGGGGGCCCCTCTACAATGAGCAGTACTTC. It yields the protein CASSATSGGPLYNEQYF.

The rearrangement links TRBV28 to TRBJ1-2; D gene uncertain. The CDR3 spans 13 residues. Germline V gene data show CDR1 as MDHEN and CDR2 as SYDVKM. V dropped 6 bases and J dropped 4 bases, with 12 bases sitting between them. The CDR3 loop reads CASRPRATYGYTF. CDR3 nucleotide sequence: TGTGCCAGCAGGCCAAGGGCCACCTATGGCTACACCTTC.

The chain combines TRBV10-3 with TRBJ2-7; D remains unclear. CDR1 and CDR2 from the germline V gene are ENHRY and SYGVKD. Trimming removed 3 bases from V and 0 bases from J, with 12 bases in between. The CDR3 is made up of 15 amino acids. The CDR3 is CAISERNFASYEQYF. The CDR3 DNA follows: TGTGCCATCAGTGAAAGAAACTTTGCCTCCTACGAGCAGTACTTC.

The genes are TRBV13 and TRBJ2-7; 7 bases match TRBD2. Germline CDR1 is PRHDT and CDR2 is FYEKMQ (reference sequence). The ends lost 7 bases at V and 1 base at J; junction bases unmatched: 10. The CDR3 has 15 residues. In DNA form, the CDR3 reads TGTGCCAGCACCTTTGAGGGAGGGCTATCCTACGAGCAGTACTTC. Its translation: CASTFEGGLSYEQYF.

There are a few counts of this clonotype. The V and J genes are TRBV7-8 and TRBJ1-1; D gene ambiguous. The CDR3 is made up of 15 amino acids. Trimming cost V 0 bases and J 2 bases, with 10 bases left between them. CDR1 SGHVS and CDR2 FQNEAQ come from the germline V gene. CDR3 in DNA: TGTGCCAGCAGCTTAGCGCTATTCGGAAACACTGAAGCTTTCTTT. Amino acid sequence: CASSLALFGNTEAFF.

V gene TRBV7-9 combines with J gene TRBJ2-7; 8 bases are shared with TRBD1. The CDR3 covers 15 residues. Germline-derived CDR1 and CDR2 are SEHNR and FQNEAQ (reference sequence). The J segment lost 3 bases and the V segment lost 4 bases, leaving 8 bases of the junction unmatched. DNA for the CDR3: TGTGCCAGCAGCTCCCTAGGTGGACAGGGCTACGAGCAGTACTTC. It encodes CASSSLGGQGYEQYF.

The CDR3 DNA is TGTGCCTGGGATCCCGGGACAGGTTTCCACGAGCAGTACTTC. This translates into CAWDPGTGFHEQYF. This chain joins TRBV30 and TRBJ2-5, with 8 positions matching TRBD1. TRBJ2-7 explains the end of the DNA better; the J call may be wrong. Looked up from germline, CDR1 is GTSNPN and CDR2 is SVGIG (reference sequence). The CDR3 totals 14 residues.

In its sample, this clonotype was seen a few times. The J gene is TRBJ2-3, the V gene TRBV5-1; 8 bases line up with TRBD2. The V segment lost 0 bases and the J segment 3 bases; nucleotides outside the gene matches: 6. The germline V gene has CDR1 SGHRS and CDR2 YFSETQ. This CDR3 region has 16 residues. The DNA of the CDR3 is TGCGCCAGCAGCTTGGCCTTTAGCGGGACAACAGATACGCAGTATTTT. Translated: CASSLAFSGTTDTQYF.

This clonotype was counted only a few times. This CDR3 is CSARRDRVGSPLHF. CDR3 coding DNA: TGCAGTGCTAGAAGGGACAGGGTTGGTTCACCCCTCCACTTT. This chain uses TRBV20-1 with TRBJ1-6, with 9 bases aligning to TRBD1. Unmatched junction bases numbered 5, after V lost 2 bases and J lost 9 bases. This CDR3 comprises 14 residues. Germline V gene sequence: CDR1 DFQATT, CDR2 SNEGSKA (reference sequence).

A remark on this clonotype: Just one base apart from a much larger clone, this may be a read error. The rearrangement links TRBV20-1 to TRBJ2-3; D is perhaps TRBD2 (5 bases). Trimming pared 8 bases from V and 3 bases from J, leaving 9 bases between. This CDR3 has 11 residues. Germline V gives CDR1 DFQATT, CDR2 SNEGSKA (reference sequence). CDR3 protein: CSTLATDTQYF. The CDR3 DNA reads as TGCAGTACTCTAGCAACAGATACGCAGTATTTT.

The genes are TRBV3-1 and TRBJ1-5; D not certain. Germline loops: CDR1 LGHDT, CDR2 YNNKEL (reference sequence). Trimming stripped 6 bases from V and 3 bases from J, with 12 bases between. The length of the CDR3 is 14 residues. Here the CDR3 reads CASSSGRTNQPQHF. CDR3 coding DNA: TGTGCCAGCAGTTCAGGACGGACCAATCAGCCCCAGCATTTT.

This clonotype was counted a few times. V usage is TRBV6-2 or TRBV6-3 and J usage is TRBJ2-1; 11 bases agree with TRBD2. J was trimmed by 2 bases and V by 6 bases; bases with no gene match: 9. This CDR3 contains 17 residues. Looked up from germline, CDR1 is MNHEY and CDR2 is SVGEGT. Here the CDR3 DNA reads TGTGCCAGCAGGACCATTAGCGGGGGGGCGGCCTACAATGAGCAGTTCTTC. This gives the protein CASRTISGGAAYNEQFF.

At least ten counts were recorded for this clonotype. Here the CDR3 reads CASSQELWDFTYEQYF. The CDR3 bases are TGTGCCAGCAGCCAAGAATTGTGGGACTTTACCTACGAGCAGTACTTC. The chain is built from TRBV4-2 and TRBJ2-7; D possibly corresponds to TRBD2 (6 bases). Germline V CDR1 and CDR2: LGHNA, YNFKEQ. The V gene lost 0 bases and the J gene lost 2 bases, with 14 bases spanning the gap. This CDR3 contains 16 residues.

A few counts support this clonotype. The J gene is TRBJ2-3, the V gene TRBV12-3 or TRBV12-4; D is perhaps TRBD2 (6 bases). The CDR3 runs to 15 residues. With 2 bases removed from V and 5 bases from J, the gap between germline ends came to 14 bases. The DNA of the CDR3 is TGTGCCAGCAGTTTATACGGGAGCCCTCAAGATACGCAGTATTTT. This encodes CASSLYGSPQDTQYF.

With respect to this clonotype: A much larger clone is a single base away; this may be a read error. The chain carries TRBV29-1 and TRBJ2-5; D is possibly TRBD1 (7 bases). Matching the DNA end better, TRBJ2-4 makes the J call doubtful. CDR3 size: 12 residues. The germline gives CDR1 SQVTM, CDR2 ANQGSEA. The CDR3 region is CSGGDRANIQYF. CDR3 in DNA: TGCAGCGGCGGGGACAGAGCGAACATTCAGTACTTC.

This clonotype occurred a few times. V usage is TRBV5-1 and J usage is TRBJ2-3; no definite D call. Germline-derived CDR1 and CDR2 are SGHRS and YFSETQ. The CDR3 contains 14 residues. V was shortened by 0 bases and J by 6 bases, with 11 bases between the two germline ends. The CDR3 nucleotides read TGCGCCAGCAGCTTGGCCGGGCTGGTCGATACGCAGTATTTT. This translates into CASSLAGLVDTQYF.

V and J are TRBV4-2 and TRBJ1-6; no firm D call. Germline CDR1 LGHNA, CDR2 YNFKEQ. V was trimmed by 4 bases and J by 12 bases, leaving 13 bases between them. There are 13 residues in the CDR3. The CDR3 protein is CASSLTLEGPLHF. The CDR3 region has the DNA TGTGCCAGCAGCCTCACGCTCGAGGGACCCCTCCACTTT.

The sample holds many counts of this clonotype. The rearrangement uses TRBV15 and TRBJ2-3; D remains ambiguous. CDR1 LNHNV and CDR2 YYDKDF come from the germline V gene (reference sequence). The CDR3 loop spans 15 amino acids. V gave up 0 bases and J gave up 0 bases, with 7 bases separating them. The CDR3: CATSRDRSSTDTQYF. The CDR3 bases are TGTGCCACCAGCAGAGACAGGTCTAGCACAGATACGCAGTATTTT.

This clonotype was detected a few times. The chain combines TRBV20-1 with TRBJ2-7, with D possibly TRBD1 on 6 matching bases. This CDR3 region has 13 residues. Trimming stripped 7 bases from V and 1 base from J, with 14 bases between. Looked up from germline, CDR1 is DFQATT and CDR2 is SNEGSKA (reference sequence). CDR3 nucleotide sequence: TGCAGTGACAGGGCAATGGGATCCTACGAGCAGTACTTC. The encoded protein is CSDRAMGSYEQYF.

This clonotype appeared a few times. This chain uses TRBV24-1 with TRBJ2-7; no firm D call. The DNA matches TRBJ2-5 better at its end, which makes the J call doubtful. CDR3 length: 13 residues. Germline assignment: CDR1 KGHDR and CDR2 SFDVKD. For the CDR3, the DNA is TGTGCCACCAGTGATTTTTTATTCGAGACCCAGTACTTC. Its translation is CATSDFLFETQYF.

The V and J genes are TRBV12-3 or TRBV12-4 and TRBJ2-3; D tentatively fits TRBD1 or TRBD2 (5 bases each). The CDR3 has 14 amino acids. The ends were cut back, 3 bases at V and 5 bases at J, with 12 bases in the middle. The CDR3: CASSFGGVEDTQYF. CDR3 sequence (DNA): TGTGCCAGCAGTTTTGGGGGAGTAGAAGATACGCAGTATTTT.

The chain combines TRBV28 with TRBJ1-2; 9 bases map to TRBD1. The J segment lost 2 bases and the V segment lost 9 bases, leaving 10 bases of the junction unmatched. This CDR3 comprises 15 residues. Germline CDR1 and CDR2: MDHEN and SYDVKM. The CDR3 loop reads CARYTTGTGNYGYTF. The CDR3 region has the DNA TGTGCCAGATATACAACCGGGACAGGGAACTATGGCTACACCTTC.

The rearrangement links TRBV10-2 to TRBJ2-1; TRBD1 matches at 8 bases. The CDR3 spans 17 residues. Per the germline V gene, CDR1 is WSHSY and CDR2 is SAAADI. Germline trimming cut 0 bases from V and 0 bases from J; bases unmatched to any gene: 4. The CDR3 region has the DNA TGCGCCAGCAGTGAGTCGGTTACAGGGGGCTCCTACAATGAGCAGTTCTTC. Protein product: CASSESVTGGSYNEQFF.

This clonotype was detected only a few times. The chain joins TRBV4-2 to TRBJ2-3; TRBD2 matches at 15 bases. This CDR3 comprises 15 residues. The V segment lost 8 bases and the J segment 2 bases; nucleotides outside the gene matches: 2. Germline V gives CDR1 LGHNA, CDR2 YNFKEQ. For the CDR3, the DNA is TGTGCCAGCGGGACTAGCGGGGGGTACACAGATACGCAGTATTTT. This sequence encodes CASGTSGGYTDTQYF.

This clonotype was observed a few times. This rearrangement joins TRBV29-1 to TRBJ2-1; a weak D match, TRBD1 (6 bases). V dropped 5 bases and J dropped 8 bases, with 10 bases sitting between them. Per germline, CDR1 SQVTM and CDR2 ANQGSEA. The CDR3 sequence is 11 residues long. The CDR3, as DNA: TGCAGCGTTTCAGGGGTCTATGAGCAGTTCTTC. Translated, it gives CSVSGVYEQFF.

The rearrangement links TRBV2 to TRBJ1-5; 8 bases map to TRBD1. Germline CDR1 reads SNHLY; CDR2 reads FYNNEI. This CDR3 is 15 amino acids long. The V segment lost 3 bases and the J segment 11 bases; nucleotides outside the gene matches: 12. The CDR3 region is CASSDQDRAGIAQHF. The CDR3 DNA follows: TGTGCCAGCAGTGACCAGGACAGGGCCGGGATAGCCCAGCATTTT. The complete variable domain, with remaining parts taken from reference TRBV2 and TRBJ1-5, reads EPEVTQTPSHQVTQMGQEVILRCVPISNHLYFYWYRQILGQKVEFLVSFYNNEISEKSEIFDDQFSVERPDGSNFTLKIRSTKLEDSAMYFCASSDQDRAGIAQHFGDGTRLSIL.

Notes on this clonotype: An end of the junction differs from the germline gene, which may be a read error. The chain links TRBV6-6 to TRBJ1-5, with 8 bases identical to TRBD1. The germline CDR1 and CDR2 sequences are MNHNY and SVGAGI (reference sequence). There are 16 residues in the CDR3. This CDR3 is CAGSWGTGRRNQPQHF. Here the CDR3 DNA reads TGTGCCGGCAGTTGGGGGACAGGCCGACGCAATCAGCCCCAGCATTTT.

This clonotype was counted between two and nine times. The chain couples TRBV10-1 to TRBJ1-5, with 7 bases that match TRBD1. This CDR3 comprises 17 residues. The germline CDR1 and CDR2 sequences are WNHNN and SYGVQD (reference sequence). V gave up 8 bases and J gave up 0 bases; unmatched junction bases: 13. The CDR3 nucleotides read TGCGCCAGCTCAGACAGGGTACCTAATCTTAGCAATCAGCCCCAGCATTTT. It encodes CASSDRVPNLSNQPQHF.

This clonotype was seen a few times. V is TRBV24-1 and J is TRBJ2-4; D not certain. CDR1 KGHDR and CDR2 SFDVKD come from the germline V gene. The CDR3 has 13 amino acids. V lost 2 bases, J lost 3 bases, and 4 bases lay in between. CDR3 region: CATSDSGKNIQYF. In DNA, the CDR3 is TGTGCCACCAGTGATTCAGGCAAAAACATTCAGTACTTC.

This chain uses TRBV29-1 with TRBJ1-1; D is unresolved. Germline CDR1 and CDR2: SQVTM and ANQGSEA. CDR3 size: 12 residues. V shed 4 bases and J shed 1 base, with 7 bases lying between them. The CDR3 nucleotides read TGCAGCGTTGGGGGAGGGAACACTGAAGCTTTCTTT. Translated, it gives CSVGGGNTEAFF.